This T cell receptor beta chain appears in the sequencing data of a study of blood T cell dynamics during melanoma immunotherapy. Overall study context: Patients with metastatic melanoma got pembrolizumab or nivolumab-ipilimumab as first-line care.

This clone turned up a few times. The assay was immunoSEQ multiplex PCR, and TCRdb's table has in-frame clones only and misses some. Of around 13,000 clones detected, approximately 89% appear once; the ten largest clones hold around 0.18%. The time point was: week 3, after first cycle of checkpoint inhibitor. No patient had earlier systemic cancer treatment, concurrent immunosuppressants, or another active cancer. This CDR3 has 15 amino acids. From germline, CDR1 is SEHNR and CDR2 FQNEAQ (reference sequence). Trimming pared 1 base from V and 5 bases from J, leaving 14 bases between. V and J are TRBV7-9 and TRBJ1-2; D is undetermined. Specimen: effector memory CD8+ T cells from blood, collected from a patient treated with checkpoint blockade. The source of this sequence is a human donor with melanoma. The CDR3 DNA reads TGTGCCAGCAGCTTAGTACCACCTACCCCTTATGGCTACACCTTC. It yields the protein CASSLVPPTPYGYTF.